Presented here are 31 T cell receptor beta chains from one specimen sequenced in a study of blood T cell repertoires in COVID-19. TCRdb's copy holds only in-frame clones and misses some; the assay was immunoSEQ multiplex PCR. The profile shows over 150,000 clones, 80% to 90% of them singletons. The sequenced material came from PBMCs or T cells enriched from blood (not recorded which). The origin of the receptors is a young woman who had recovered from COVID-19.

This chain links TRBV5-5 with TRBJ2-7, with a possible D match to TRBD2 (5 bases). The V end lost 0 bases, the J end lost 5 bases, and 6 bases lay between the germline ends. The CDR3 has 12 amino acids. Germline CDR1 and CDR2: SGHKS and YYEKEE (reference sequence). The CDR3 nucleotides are TGTGCCAGCAGCTTGGTGACTAACGAGCAGTACTTC. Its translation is CASSLVTNEQYF.

The CDR3 is CASSLVSQNQPQHF. The DNA of the CDR3 is TGTGCCAGCAGCTTAGTTTCCCAGAATCAGCCCCAGCATTTT. J is TRBJ1-5 and V is TRBV7-2; D call uncertain. From germline, CDR1 is SGHTA and CDR2 FQGNSA. This CDR3 comprises 14 residues. The V end was cut by 1 base, the J end by 4 bases, with 8 bases between.

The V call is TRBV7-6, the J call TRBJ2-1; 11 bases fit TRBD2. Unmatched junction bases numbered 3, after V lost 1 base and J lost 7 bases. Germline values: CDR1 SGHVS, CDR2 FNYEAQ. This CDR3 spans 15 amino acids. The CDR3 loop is CASSLDPSGRNEQFF. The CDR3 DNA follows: TGTGCCAGCAGCTTAGATCCTAGCGGGAGGAATGAGCAGTTCTTC.

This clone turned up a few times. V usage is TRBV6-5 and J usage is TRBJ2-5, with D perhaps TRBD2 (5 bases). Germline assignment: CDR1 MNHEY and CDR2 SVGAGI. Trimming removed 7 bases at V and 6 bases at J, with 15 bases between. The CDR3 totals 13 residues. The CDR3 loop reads CASTPSGLQTQYF. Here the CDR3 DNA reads TGTGCCAGCACCCCCTCGGGGTTGCAGACCCAGTACTTC.

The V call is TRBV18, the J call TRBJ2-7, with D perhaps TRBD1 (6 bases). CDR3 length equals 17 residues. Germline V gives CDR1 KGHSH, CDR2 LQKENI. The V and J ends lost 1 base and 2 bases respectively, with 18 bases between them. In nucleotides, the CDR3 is TGTGCCAGCTCACCACAAGCTAAAAGGACAGACCCCTACGAGCAGTACTTC. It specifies CASSPQAKRTDPYEQYF.

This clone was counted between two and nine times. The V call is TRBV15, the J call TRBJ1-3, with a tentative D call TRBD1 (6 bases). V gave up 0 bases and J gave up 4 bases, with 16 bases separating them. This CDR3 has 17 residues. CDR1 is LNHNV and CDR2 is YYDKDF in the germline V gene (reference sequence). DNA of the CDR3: TGTGCCACCAGCAGAGATTCGGGACAAATCCCAGGAAACACCATATATTTT. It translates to CATSRDSGQIPGNTIYF.

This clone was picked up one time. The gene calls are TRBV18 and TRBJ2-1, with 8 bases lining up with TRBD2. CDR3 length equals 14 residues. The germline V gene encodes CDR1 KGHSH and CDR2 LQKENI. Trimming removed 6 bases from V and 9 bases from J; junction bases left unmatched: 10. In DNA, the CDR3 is TGTGCCAGCTCGCAAAGCGCGGGAGGAGGTGAGCAGTTCTTC. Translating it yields CASSQSAGGGEQFF. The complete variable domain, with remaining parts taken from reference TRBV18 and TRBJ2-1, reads NAGVMQNPRHLVRRRGQEARLRCSPMKGHSHVYWYRQLPEEGLKFMVYLQKENIIDESGMPKERFSAEFPKEGPSILRIQQVVRGDSAAYFCASSQSAGGGEQFFGPGTRLTVL.

DNA of the CDR3: TGTGCCAGCAGCTTAAGGAGCAGGGGCATGGACACTGAAGCTTTCTTT. Residues: CASSLRSRGMDTEAFF. This chain connects TRBV5-4 to TRBJ1-1, with a tentative D call TRBD1 (6 bases). Germline-derived CDR1 and CDR2 are SGHNT and YYREEE (reference sequence). Trimming cost V 2 bases and J 3 bases, with 17 bases left between them. The CDR3 covers 16 residues.

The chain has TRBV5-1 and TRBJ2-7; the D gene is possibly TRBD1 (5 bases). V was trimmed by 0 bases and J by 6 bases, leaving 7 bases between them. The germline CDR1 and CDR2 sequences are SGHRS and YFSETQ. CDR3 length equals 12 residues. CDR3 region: CASSLEGVEQYF. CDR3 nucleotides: TGCGCCAGCAGCTTGGAAGGGGTCGAGCAGTACTTC.

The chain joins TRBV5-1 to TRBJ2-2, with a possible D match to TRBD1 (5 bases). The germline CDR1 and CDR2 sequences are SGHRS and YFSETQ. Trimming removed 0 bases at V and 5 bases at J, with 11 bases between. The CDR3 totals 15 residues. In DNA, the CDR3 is TGCGCCAGCAGCTTGGGGCAGGGAAAAACCGGGGAGCTGTTTTTT. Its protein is CASSLGQGKTGELFF.

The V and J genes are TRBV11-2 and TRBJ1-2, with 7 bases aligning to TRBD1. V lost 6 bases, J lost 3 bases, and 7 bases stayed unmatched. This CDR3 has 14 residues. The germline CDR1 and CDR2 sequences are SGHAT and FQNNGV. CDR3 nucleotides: TGTGCCAGCAGGCGGACCGGGACAGACTATGGCTACACCTTC. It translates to CASRRTGTDYGYTF.

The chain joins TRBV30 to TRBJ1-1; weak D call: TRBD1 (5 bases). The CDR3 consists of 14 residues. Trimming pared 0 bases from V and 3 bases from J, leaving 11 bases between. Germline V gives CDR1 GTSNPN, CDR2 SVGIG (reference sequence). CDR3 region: CAWSVGDGYTEAFF. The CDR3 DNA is TGTGCCTGGAGTGTAGGGGATGGGTACACTGAAGCTTTCTTT.

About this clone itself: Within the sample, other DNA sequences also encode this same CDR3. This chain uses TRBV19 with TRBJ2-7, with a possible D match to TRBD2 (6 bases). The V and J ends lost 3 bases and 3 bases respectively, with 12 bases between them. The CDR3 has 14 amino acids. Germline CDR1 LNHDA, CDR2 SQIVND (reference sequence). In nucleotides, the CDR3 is TGTGCCAGTAGTATCAGCGGGTCGGGCTACGAGCAGTACTTC. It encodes CASSISGSGYEQYF.

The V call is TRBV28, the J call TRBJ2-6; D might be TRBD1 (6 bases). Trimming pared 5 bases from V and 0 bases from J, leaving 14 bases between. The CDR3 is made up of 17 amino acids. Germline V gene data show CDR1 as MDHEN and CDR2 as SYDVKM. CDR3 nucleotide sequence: TGTGCCAGCAGTACGGGACAAACCTACTCTGGGGCCAACGTCCTGACTTTC. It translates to CASSTGQTYSGANVLTF.

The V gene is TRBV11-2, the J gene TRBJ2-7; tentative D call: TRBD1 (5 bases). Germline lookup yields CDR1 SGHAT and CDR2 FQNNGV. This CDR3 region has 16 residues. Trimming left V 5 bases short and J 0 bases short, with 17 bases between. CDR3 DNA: TGTGCCAGCAGCGTGCAGGGTTCCACAAGCTCCTACGAGCAGTACTTC. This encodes CASSVQGSTSSYEQYF. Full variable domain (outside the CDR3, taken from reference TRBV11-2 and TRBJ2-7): EAGVAQSPRYKIIEKRQSVAFWCNPISGHATLYWYQQILGQGPKLLIQFQNNGVVDDSQLPKDRFSAERLKGVDSTLKIQPAKLEDSAVYLCASSVQGSTSSYEQYFGPGTRLTVT.

As DNA, the CDR3 is TGTGCCAGCACCCCTAGCGGGGGGGCGGGGGAGCAGTACTTC. Encoded protein: CASTPSGGAGEQYF. The gene calls are TRBV3-1 (or the pseudogene TRBV3-2) and TRBJ2-7, with 12 bases fitting TRBD2. The CDR3 has 14 residues. The V gene end was trimmed by 7 bases and the J gene end by 7 bases; junction bases not matched to a gene: 8. Germline V lookup: CDR1 LGHDT, CDR2 YNNKEL (reference sequence).

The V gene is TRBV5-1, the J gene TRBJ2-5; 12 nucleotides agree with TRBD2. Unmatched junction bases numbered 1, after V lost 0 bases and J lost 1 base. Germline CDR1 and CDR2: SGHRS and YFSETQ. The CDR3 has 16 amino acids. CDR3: CASSLVTSGGQETQYF. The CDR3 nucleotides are TGCGCCAGCAGCTTGGTGACTAGCGGGGGCCAAGAGACCCAGTACTTC.

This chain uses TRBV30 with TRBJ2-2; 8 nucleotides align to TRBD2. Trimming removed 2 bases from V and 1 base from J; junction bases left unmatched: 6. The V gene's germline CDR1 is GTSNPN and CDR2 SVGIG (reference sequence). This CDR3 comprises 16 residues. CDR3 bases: TGTGCCTGGAGTTACAGCGGGAGAGGGAACACCGGGGAGCTGTTTTTT. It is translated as CAWSYSGRGNTGELFF. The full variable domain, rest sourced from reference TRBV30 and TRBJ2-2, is SQTIHQWPATLVQPVGSPLSLECTVEGTSNPNLYWYRQAAGRGLQLLFYSVGIGQISSEVPQNLSASRPQDRQFILSSKKLLLSDSGFYLCAWSYSGRGNTGELFFGEGSRLTVL.

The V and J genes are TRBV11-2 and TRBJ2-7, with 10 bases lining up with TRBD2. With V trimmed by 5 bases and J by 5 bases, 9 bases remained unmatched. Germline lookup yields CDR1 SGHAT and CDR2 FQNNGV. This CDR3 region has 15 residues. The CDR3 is CASSHASGGVDEQYF. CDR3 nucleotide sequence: TGTGCCAGCAGCCACGCTAGCGGGGGCGTAGACGAGCAGTACTTC.

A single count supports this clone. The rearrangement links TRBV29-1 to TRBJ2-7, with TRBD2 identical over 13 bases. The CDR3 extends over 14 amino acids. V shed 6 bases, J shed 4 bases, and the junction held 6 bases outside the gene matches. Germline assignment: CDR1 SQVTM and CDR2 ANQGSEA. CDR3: CSVVTSGGPYEQYF. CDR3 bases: TGCAGCGTCGTGACTAGCGGGGGGCCATACGAGCAGTACTTC.

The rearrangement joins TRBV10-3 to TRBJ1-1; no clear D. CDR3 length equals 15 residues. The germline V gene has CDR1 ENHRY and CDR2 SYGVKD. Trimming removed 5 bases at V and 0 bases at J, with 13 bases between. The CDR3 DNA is TGTGCCATCAGTTCCTCAGGCGTAATGAACACTGAAGCTTTCTTT. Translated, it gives CAISSSGVMNTEAFF.

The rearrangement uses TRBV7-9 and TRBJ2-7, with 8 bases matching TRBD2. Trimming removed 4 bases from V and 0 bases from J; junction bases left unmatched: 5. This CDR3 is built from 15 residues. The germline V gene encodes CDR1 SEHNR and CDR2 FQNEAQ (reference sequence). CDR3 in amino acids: CASSSTSGISYEQYF. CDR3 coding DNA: TGTGCCAGCAGCTCAACTAGCGGCATCTCCTACGAGCAGTACTTC.

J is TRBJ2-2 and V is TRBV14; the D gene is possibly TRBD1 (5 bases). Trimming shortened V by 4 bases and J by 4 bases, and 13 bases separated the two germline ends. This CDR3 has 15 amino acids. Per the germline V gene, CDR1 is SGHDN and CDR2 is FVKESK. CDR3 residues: CASSLDPDTTGELFF. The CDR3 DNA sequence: TGTGCCAGCAGCCTTGACCCGGACACCACCGGGGAGCTGTTTTTT.

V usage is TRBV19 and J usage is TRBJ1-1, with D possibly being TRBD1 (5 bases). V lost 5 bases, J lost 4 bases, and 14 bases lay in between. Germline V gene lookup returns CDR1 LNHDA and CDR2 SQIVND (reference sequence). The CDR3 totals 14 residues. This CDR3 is CASSFGGGATEAFF. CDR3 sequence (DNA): TGTGCCAGTAGTTTTGGGGGAGGGGCCACTGAAGCTTTCTTT.

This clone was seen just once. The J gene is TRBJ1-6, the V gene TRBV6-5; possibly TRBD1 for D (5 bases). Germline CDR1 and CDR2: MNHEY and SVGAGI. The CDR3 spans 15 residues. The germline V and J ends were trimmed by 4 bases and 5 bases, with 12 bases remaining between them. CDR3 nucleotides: TGTGCCAGCAGTTCCAGACAGCTAGATAATTCACCCCTCCACTTT. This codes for CASSSRQLDNSPLHF.

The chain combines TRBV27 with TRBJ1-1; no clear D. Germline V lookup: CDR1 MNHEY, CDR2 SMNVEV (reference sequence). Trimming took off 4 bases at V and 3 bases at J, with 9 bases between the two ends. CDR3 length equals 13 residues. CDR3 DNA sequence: TGTGCCAGCAGTTCCCAGGTAGACACTGAAGCTTTCTTT. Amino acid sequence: CASSSQVDTEAFF.

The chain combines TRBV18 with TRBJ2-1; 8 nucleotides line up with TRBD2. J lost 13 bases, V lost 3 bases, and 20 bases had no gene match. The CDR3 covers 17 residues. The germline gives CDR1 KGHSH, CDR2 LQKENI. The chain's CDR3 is CASSPGLVRSEKEDQFF. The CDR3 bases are TGTGCCAGCTCACCGGGACTAGTTCGGTCTGAGAAGGAAGATCAGTTCTTC.

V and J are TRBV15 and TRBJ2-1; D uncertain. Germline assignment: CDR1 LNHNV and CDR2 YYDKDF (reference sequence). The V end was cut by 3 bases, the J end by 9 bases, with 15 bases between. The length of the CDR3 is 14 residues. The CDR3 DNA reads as TGTGCCACCAGCAGGATTCCTGGGCCCGTTGAGCAGTTCTTC. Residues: CATSRIPGPVEQFF.

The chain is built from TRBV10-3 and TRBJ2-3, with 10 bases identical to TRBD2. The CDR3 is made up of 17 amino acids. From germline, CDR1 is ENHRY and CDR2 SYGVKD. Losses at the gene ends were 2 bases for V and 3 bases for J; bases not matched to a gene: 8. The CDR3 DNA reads TGTGCCATCAGTGAGGCCTCGACTAGCGGGCCAACAGATACGCAGTATTTT. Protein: CAISEASTSGPTDTQYF.

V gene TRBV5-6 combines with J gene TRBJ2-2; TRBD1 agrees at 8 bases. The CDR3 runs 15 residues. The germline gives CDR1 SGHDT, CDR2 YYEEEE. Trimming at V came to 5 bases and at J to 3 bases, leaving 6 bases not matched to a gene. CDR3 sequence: CASSSRTGYTGELFF. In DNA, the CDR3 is TGTGCCAGCAGTTCTCGGACAGGGTACACCGGGGAGCTGTTTTTT.

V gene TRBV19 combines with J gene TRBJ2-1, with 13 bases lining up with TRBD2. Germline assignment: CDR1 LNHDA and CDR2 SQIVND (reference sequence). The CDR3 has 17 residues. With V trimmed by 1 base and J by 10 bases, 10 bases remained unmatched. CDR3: CASSIVIGTSGTAEQFF. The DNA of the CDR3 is TGTGCCAGTAGTATAGTTATCGGGACTAGCGGGACGGCCGAGCAGTTCTTC.